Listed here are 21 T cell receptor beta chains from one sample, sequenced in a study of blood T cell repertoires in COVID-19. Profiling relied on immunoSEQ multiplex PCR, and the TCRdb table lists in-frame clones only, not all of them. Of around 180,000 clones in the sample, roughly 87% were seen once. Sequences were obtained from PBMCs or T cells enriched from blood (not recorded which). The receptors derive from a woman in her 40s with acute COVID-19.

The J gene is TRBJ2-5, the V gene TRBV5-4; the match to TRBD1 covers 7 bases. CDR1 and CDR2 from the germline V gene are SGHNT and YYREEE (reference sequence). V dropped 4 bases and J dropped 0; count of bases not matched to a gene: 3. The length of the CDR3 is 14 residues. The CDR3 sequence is CASSPGQNQETQYF. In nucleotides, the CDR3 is TGTGCCAGCAGCCCGGGACAGAACCAAGAGACCCAGTACTTC.

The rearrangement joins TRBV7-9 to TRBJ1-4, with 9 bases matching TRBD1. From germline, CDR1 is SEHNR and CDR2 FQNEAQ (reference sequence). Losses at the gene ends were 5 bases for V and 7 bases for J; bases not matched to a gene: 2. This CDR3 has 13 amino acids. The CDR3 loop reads CASSQQGAEKLFF. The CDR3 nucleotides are TGTGCCAGCAGCCAACAGGGGGCTGAAAAACTGTTTTTT. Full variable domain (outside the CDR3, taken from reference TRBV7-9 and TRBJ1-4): DTGVSQNPRHKITKRGQNVTFRCDPISEHNRLYWYRQTLGQGPEFLTYFQNEAQLEKSRLLSDRFSAERPKGSFSTLEIQRTEQGDSAMYLCASSQQGAEKLFFGSGTQLSVL.

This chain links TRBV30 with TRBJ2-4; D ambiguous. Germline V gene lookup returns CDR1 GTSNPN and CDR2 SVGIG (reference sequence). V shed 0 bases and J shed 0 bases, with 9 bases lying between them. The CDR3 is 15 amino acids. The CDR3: CAWSVGVLAKNIQYF. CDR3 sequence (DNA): TGTGCCTGGAGTGTAGGAGTGTTAGCCAAAAACATTCAGTACTTC. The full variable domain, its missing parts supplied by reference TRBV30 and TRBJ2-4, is SQTIHQWPATLVQPVGSPLSLECTVEGTSNPNLYWYRQAAGRGLQLLFYSVGIGQISSEVPQNLSASRPQDRQFILSSKKLLLSDSGFYLCAWSVGVLAKNIQYFGAGTRLSVL.

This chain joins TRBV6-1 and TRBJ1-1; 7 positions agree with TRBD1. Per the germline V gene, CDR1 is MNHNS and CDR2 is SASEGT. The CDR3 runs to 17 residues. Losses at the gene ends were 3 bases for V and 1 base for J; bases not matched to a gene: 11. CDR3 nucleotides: TGTGCCAGCAGTGAGAGCTGGACAGGCAGGGCGAACACTGAAGCTTTCTTT. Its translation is CASSESWTGRANTEAFF.

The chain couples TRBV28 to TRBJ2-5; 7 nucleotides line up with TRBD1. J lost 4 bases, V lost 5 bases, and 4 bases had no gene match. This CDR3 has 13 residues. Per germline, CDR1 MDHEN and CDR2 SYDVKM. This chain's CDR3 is CASSDRVPETQYF. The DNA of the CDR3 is TGTGCCAGCAGTGACAGGGTTCCAGAGACCCAGTACTTC.

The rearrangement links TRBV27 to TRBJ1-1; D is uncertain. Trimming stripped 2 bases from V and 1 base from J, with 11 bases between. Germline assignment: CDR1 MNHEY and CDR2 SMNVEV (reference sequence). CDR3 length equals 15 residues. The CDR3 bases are TGTGCCAGCAGTTTAGAGGGCCCGGGGAACACTGAAGCTTTCTTT. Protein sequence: CASSLEGPGNTEAFF.

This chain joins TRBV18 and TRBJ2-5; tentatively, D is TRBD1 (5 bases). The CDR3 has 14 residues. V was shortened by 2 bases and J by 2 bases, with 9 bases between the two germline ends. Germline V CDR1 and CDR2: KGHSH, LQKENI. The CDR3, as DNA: TGTGCCAGCTCACCAGCAGGGCATCAAGAGACCCAGTACTTC. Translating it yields CASSPAGHQETQYF.

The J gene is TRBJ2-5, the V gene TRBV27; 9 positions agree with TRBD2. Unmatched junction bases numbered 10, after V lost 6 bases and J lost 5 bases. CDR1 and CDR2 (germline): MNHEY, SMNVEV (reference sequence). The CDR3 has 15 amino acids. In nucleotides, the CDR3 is TGTGCCAGCAGCCCAAGGGGACTAGCCGGCGAGACCCAGTACTTC. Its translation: CASSPRGLAGETQYF.

CDR3 loop: CASSGTGGSRYEQYF. The CDR3 nucleotides read TGTGCCAGCTCAGGGACCGGGGGGAGTCGCTACGAGCAGTACTTC. The chain couples TRBV18 to TRBJ2-7, with 7 nucleotides matching TRBD2. The CDR3 runs to 15 residues. Germline assignment: CDR1 KGHSH and CDR2 LQKENI. The V segment lost 5 bases and the J segment 3 bases; nucleotides outside the gene matches: 10. The full variable domain, with the rest looked up from reference TRBV18 and TRBJ2-7, is NAGVMQNPRHLVRRRGQEARLRCSPMKGHSHVYWYRQLPEEGLKFMVYLQKENIIDESGMPKERFSAEFPKEGPSILRIQQVVRGDSAAYFCASSGTGGSRYEQYFGPGTRLTVT.

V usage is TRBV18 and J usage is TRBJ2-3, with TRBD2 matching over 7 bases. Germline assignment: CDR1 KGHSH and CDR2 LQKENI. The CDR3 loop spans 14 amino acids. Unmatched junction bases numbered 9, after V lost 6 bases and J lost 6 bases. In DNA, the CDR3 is TGTGCCAGCTCTCCCGGGATAGCGGGCGATACGCAGTATTTT. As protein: CASSPGIAGDTQYF.

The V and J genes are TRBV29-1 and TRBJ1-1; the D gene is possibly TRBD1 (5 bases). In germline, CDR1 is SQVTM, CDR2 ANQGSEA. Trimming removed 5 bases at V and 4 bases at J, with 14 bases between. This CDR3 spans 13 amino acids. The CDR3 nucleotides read TGCAGCGTTAAGGCCAGGGCGGCCACTGAAGCTTTCTTT. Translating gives CSVKARAATEAFF.

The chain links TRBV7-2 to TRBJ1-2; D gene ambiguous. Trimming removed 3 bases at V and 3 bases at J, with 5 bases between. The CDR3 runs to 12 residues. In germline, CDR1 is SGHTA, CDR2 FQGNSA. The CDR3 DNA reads TGTGCCAGCAGCTTCGGGGACTATGGCTACACCTTC. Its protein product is CASSFGDYGYTF. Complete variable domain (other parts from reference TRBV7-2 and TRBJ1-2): GAGVSQSPSNKVTEKGKDVELRCDPISGHTALYWYRQSLGQGLEFLIYFQGNSAPDKSGLPSDRFSAERTGGSVSTLTIQRTQQEDSAVYLCASSFGDYGYTFGSGTRLTVV.

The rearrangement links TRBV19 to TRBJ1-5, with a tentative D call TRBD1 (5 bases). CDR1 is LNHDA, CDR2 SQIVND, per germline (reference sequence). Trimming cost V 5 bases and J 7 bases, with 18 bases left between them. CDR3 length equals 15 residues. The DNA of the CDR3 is TGTGCCAGTAGTGTCGGCAGGGCCGACCCGCAGCCCCAGCATTTT. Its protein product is CASSVGRADPQPQHF. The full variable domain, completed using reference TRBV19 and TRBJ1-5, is DGGITQSPKYLFRKEGQNVTLSCEQNLNHDAMYWYRQDPGQGLRLIYYSQIVNDFQKGDIAEGYSVSREKKESFPLTVTSAQKNPTAFYLCASSVGRADPQPQHFGDGTRLSIL.

The CDR3 is CASSQVAGASYEQYF. The CDR3 region has the DNA TGTGCCAGCAGCCAAGTTGCAGGGGCCTCCTACGAGCAGTACTTC. This sequence joins TRBV4-2 and TRBJ2-7; D possibly corresponds to TRBD1 (6 bases). The length of the CDR3 is 15 residues. CDR1 is LGHNA, CDR2 YNFKEQ, per germline. Trimming cost V 1 base and J 0 bases, with 10 bases left between them.

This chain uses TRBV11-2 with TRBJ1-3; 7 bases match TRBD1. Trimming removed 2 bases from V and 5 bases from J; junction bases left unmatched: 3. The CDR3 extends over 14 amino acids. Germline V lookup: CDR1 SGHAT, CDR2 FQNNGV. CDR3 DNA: TGTGCCAGCAGCTTAAACAGGGGAAGAAACACCATATATTTT. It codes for CASSLNRGRNTIYF.

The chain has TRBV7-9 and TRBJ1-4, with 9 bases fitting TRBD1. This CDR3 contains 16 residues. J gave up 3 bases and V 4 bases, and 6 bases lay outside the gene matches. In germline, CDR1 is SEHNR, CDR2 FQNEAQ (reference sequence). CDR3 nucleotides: TGTGCCAGCAGCTCGATGGACAGGGGTGCTAATGAAAAACTGTTTTTT. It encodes CASSSMDRGANEKLFF.

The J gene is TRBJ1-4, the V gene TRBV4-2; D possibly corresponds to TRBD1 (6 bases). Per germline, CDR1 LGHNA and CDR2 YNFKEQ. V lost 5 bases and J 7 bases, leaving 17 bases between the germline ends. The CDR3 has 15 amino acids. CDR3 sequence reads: CASSESRDISEKLFF. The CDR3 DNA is TGTGCCAGCAGCGAAAGCCGGGACATTAGTGAAAAACTGTTTTTT.

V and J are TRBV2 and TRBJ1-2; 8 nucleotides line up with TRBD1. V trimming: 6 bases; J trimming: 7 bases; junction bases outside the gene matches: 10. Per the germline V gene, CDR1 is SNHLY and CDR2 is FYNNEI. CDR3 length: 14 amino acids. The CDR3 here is CASRIQGATGGYTF. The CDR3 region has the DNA TGTGCCAGCAGAATCCAGGGGGCGACCGGTGGCTACACCTTC.

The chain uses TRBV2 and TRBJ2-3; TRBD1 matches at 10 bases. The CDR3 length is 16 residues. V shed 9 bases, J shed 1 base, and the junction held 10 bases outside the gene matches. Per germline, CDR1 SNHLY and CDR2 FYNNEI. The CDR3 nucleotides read TGTGCCAGTACCGAATGGACAGGGGGGGGCACAGATACGCAGTATTTT. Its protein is CASTEWTGGGTDTQYF.

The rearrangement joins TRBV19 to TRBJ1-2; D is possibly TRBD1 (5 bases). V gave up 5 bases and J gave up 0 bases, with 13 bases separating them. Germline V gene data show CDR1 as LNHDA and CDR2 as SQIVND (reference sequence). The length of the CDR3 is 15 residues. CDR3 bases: TGTGCCAGTAGTGTACAGGTTGTGCCTAACTATGGCTACACCTTC. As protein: CASSVQVVPNYGYTF.

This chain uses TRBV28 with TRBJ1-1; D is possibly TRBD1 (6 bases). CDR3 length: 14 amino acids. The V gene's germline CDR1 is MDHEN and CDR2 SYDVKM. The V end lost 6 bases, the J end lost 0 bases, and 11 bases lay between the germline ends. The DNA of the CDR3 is TGTGCCAGCAGGCGGACAGATATGAACACTGAAGCTTTCTTT. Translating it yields CASRRTDMNTEAFF.